This T cell receptor beta chain emerged from a study of human T cells and chemical hapten exposure. TCRdb passed the RACE reads through MiXCR, listing each CDR3 protein once. This sample has about 82,000 distinct CDR3 sequences; around 13% occur once, and the top ten carry around 5.7%. Documented time point: patch test 3, about 24 weeks after DPC sensitization. Treatment of the sample: therapeutic diphenylcyclopropenone sensitization with weekly scalp DPC. Trimming left V 1 base short and J 2 bases short, with 3 bases between. CDR3 length: 12 amino acids. Germline V gene lookup returns CDR1 SEHNR and CDR2 FQNEAQ (reference sequence).

This chain connects TRBV7-9 to TRBJ2-7; D uncertain. The material was whole blood, obtained in connection with sensitization to the hapten diphenylcyclopropenone (DPC). The clonotype was recovered from a woman aged 50 to 65 with alopecia areata. Some clones in this sample may be carry-over from other donors' samples. In DNA form, the CDR3 reads TGTGCCAGCAGCTTAGGGGCCTACGAGCAGTACTTC. Encoded protein: CASSLGAYEQYF.